Presented here are 18 T cell receptor beta chains from one specimen sequenced in a study of T cell repertoires in cytomegalovirus infection. TCRdb fed the reads into MiXCR, producing one record per CDR3 protein. The table lists about 480,000 distinct CDR3 sequences, 33% of them singletons. The antigens for these receptors are not known. This specimen was cultured PBMCs, taken from culture after CMV antigen stimulation. These receptors were taken from a human donor in good health (CMV status not recorded). Some clones in this sample may be carry-over from other donors' samples.

The J gene is TRBJ2-5, the V gene TRBV5-1, with 10 bases that match TRBD2. CDR1 SGHRS and CDR2 YFSETQ come from the germline V gene. V was clipped by 5 bases and J by 4 bases; unmatched bases: 8. This CDR3 spans 15 amino acids. The CDR3 DNA follows: TGCGCCAGCAGTCCGGATGTAGCGGGAGGAGAGACCCAGTACTTC. Translation: CASSPDVAGGETQYF.

This clonotype was counted between two and nine times. The rearrangement links TRBV7-8 to TRBJ2-1; D tentatively reads TRBD1 or TRBD2 (5 bases each). Germline V gene data show CDR1 as SGHVS and CDR2 as FQNEAQ. V dropped 3 bases and J dropped 14 bases, with 14 bases sitting between them. The CDR3 sequence is 12 residues long. CDR3 sequence: CASSLGEKPEFF. CDR3 in DNA: TGTGCCAGCAGCTTGGGGGAAAAACCAGAGTTCTTC.

The chain is built from TRBV6-5 and TRBJ1-1, with D uncertain. This CDR3 contains 16 residues. Germline values: CDR1 MNHEY, CDR2 SVGAGI. Trimming pared 3 bases from V and 0 bases from J, leaving 14 bases between. DNA of the CDR3: TGTGCCAGCAGTTATTTTGCGGCCGATGTGAACACTGAAGCTTTCTTT. Translating it yields CASSYFAADVNTEAFF.

This clonotype was seen only a few times. The V gene is TRBV11-3, the J gene TRBJ2-2, with 9 nucleotides matching TRBD2. V lost 1 base and J lost 0; bases outside the gene matches: 9. The CDR3 has 19 residues. Germline V gene sequence: CDR1 SGHNT, CDR2 YENEEA. CDR3 residues: CASSLGGLAEISNTGELFF. The DNA of the CDR3 is TGTGCCAGCAGCTTAGGGGGACTAGCCGAGATATCGAACACCGGGGAGCTGTTTTTT. Full variable domain (rest looked up from reference TRBV11-3 and TRBJ2-2): EAGVVQSPRYKIIEKKQPVAFWCNPISGHNTLYWYLQNLGQGPELLIRYENEEAVDDSQLPKDRFSAERLKGVDSTLKIQPAELGDSAVYLCASSLGGLAEISNTGELFFGEGSRLTVL.

This clonotype was detected many times. The chain joins TRBV11-3 to TRBJ2-2; TRBD2 aligns across 7 bases. V shed 3 bases, J shed 1 base, and the junction held 2 bases outside the gene matches. This CDR3 has 15 amino acids. From germline, CDR1 is SGHNT and CDR2 YENEEA. DNA for the CDR3: TGTGCCAGCAGCTTGGGAGGGAGGAACACCGGGGAGCTGTTTTTT. Amino acid sequence: CASSLGGRNTGELFF.

This clonotype was counted a few times. The chain has TRBV7-6 and TRBJ2-7; D ambiguous. The V gene's germline CDR1 is SGHVS and CDR2 FNYEAQ. V lost 1 base and J 0 bases, leaving 4 bases between the germline ends. The length of the CDR3 is 13 residues. The CDR3 nucleotides read TGTGCCAGCAGCTTAGACACCTCCTACGAGCAGTACTTC. Translated: CASSLDTSYEQYF.

This sequence joins TRBV13 and TRBJ2-1; 9 nucleotides agree with TRBD2. V was pared by 7 bases and J by 2 bases, with 21 bases of the junction left unmatched. CDR3 length equals 20 residues. Germline assignment: CDR1 PRHDT and CDR2 FYEKMQ (reference sequence). The CDR3 DNA reads TGTGCCAGCACCCTCCGGGGGGGCGGGAGGGTCGGGTCCGCCTACAATGAGCAGTTCTTC. Protein product: CASTLRGGGRVGSAYNEQFF.

The chain employs TRBV6-1 and TRBJ1-2, with D possibly matching TRBD1 (5 bases). This CDR3 spans 12 amino acids. From germline, CDR1 is MNHNS and CDR2 SASEGT. The ends were cut back, 7 bases at V and 6 bases at J, with 12 bases in the middle. CDR3 sequence: CASTGTPDGYTF. The CDR3 DNA is TGTGCCAGCACCGGGACCCCGGATGGCTACACCTTC.

V usage is TRBV29-1 and J usage is TRBJ2-4; 12 positions match TRBD2. The V and J ends lost 5 bases and 6 bases, in that order; junction bases with no gene match: 5. The length of the CDR3 is 14 residues. CDR1 and CDR2 (germline): SQVTM, ANQGSEA. The CDR3, as DNA: TGCAGCGTTCGACTAGCGGGAGTAGTAAACATTCAGTACTTC. Translation gives CSVRLAGVVNIQYF.

This clonotype was counted many times. The chain is built from TRBV12-3 or TRBV12-4 and TRBJ1-1, with D hard to call. The CDR3 contains 15 residues. The V end lost 6 bases, the J end lost 3 bases, and 17 bases lay between the germline ends. The chain's CDR3 is CASSRRKGADTEAFF. As DNA, the CDR3 is TGTGCCAGCAGCCGGCGGAAGGGAGCGGACACTGAAGCTTTCTTT.

The rearrangement joins TRBV12-3 or TRBV12-4 to TRBJ2-7; no reliable D call. Trimming removed 3 bases at V and 3 bases at J, with 18 bases between. The CDR3 contains 16 residues. The CDR3 spells CASSLRPGAANYEQYF. The CDR3 coding sequence is TGTGCCAGCAGTTTGCGCCCCGGCGCAGCAAACTACGAGCAGTACTTC.

V usage is TRBV27 and J usage is TRBJ2-1, with 7 positions matching TRBD2. The V gene end was trimmed by 5 bases and the J gene end by 5 bases; junction bases not matched to a gene: 15. Germline CDR1 is MNHEY and CDR2 is SMNVEV (reference sequence). The CDR3 length is 17 residues. The CDR3 here is CASSGEQNPGLNNEQFF. DNA for the CDR3: TGTGCCAGCAGTGGCGAGCAAAATCCGGGACTAAACAATGAGCAGTTCTTC.

The gene calls are TRBV5-1 and TRBJ2-7, with 7 bases fitting TRBD1. The length of the CDR3 is 15 residues. The junction had 13 bases not matched to a gene; V was cut back by 4 bases and J by 6 bases. CDR1 SGHRS and CDR2 YFSETQ come from the germline V gene. In DNA form, the CDR3 reads TGCGCCAGCAGCCCGGTGCGACAGGGCACCTCCGAGCAGTACTTC. Protein product: CASSPVRQGTSEQYF.

The rearrangement links TRBV4-1 to TRBJ2-1; D is possibly TRBD2 (6 bases). In germline, CDR1 is MGHRA, CDR2 YSYEKL. V was trimmed by 6 bases and J by 7 bases, leaving 13 bases between them. The CDR3 is 13 residues long. The DNA for the CDR3 is TGCGCCAGCAGAGGAGGGCCGGTGAATGAGCAGTTCTTC. Amino acids: CASRGGPVNEQFF.

This clonotype was counted ten times or more. The V call is TRBV7-2, the J call TRBJ2-3; D perhaps matches TRBD2 (5 bases). The germline V gene has CDR1 SGHTA and CDR2 FQGNSA. Deletions cut 2 bases from V and 2 bases from J, with 11 bases between. The CDR3 covers 15 residues. The CDR3 spells CASSLMRLNTDTQYF. The DNA of the CDR3 is TGTGCCAGCAGCTTAATGAGACTAAACACAGATACGCAGTATTTT.

V usage is TRBV11-2 and J usage is TRBJ1-4; the D is unclear. V lost 0 bases and J lost 5, with 7 bases in between. The CDR3 runs to 14 residues. CDR1 SGHAT and CDR2 FQNNGV come from the germline V gene. The DNA of the CDR3 is TGTGCCAGCAGCTTAGAAGGGAGGAATGAAAAACTGTTTTTT. Residues: CASSLEGRNEKLFF.

V and J are TRBV24-1 and TRBJ2-1; D unclear. The germline gives CDR1 KGHDR, CDR2 SFDVKD. The germline V and J ends were trimmed by 3 bases and 4 bases, with 18 bases remaining between them. This CDR3 is 17 amino acids long. DNA of the CDR3: TGTGCCACCAGTGATCCCCGCGGAGAGACCCGGTACAATGAGCAGTTCTTC. Translating it yields CATSDPRGETRYNEQFF.

The chain has TRBV7-9 and TRBJ2-1; D remains unclear. Trimming left V 9 bases short and J 9 bases short, with 18 bases between. The CDR3 totals 13 residues. Germline V gives CDR1 SEHNR, CDR2 FQNEAQ (reference sequence). This CDR3 is CASRYSSASEQFF. The CDR3, as DNA: TGTGCCAGTCGGTACTCCAGCGCGAGTGAGCAGTTCTTC.